This entry lists 20 T cell receptor beta chains sequenced from one sample in a study of T cells in Graves' hyperthyroidism and ophthalmopathy. Researchers took RNA transcripts and amplified the TCR beta CDR3 regions from them. The HTBI set primed first-round TCR CDR3 RT-PCR. From the multiplex PCR reads, TCRdb called clonotypes with MiXCR, one entry per CDR3 protein. There are hundreds of thousands of distinct CDR3 sequences in the sample; approximately 14% occur only once, and 13% to 15% lies in the top ten. Source material: blood. These TCRs come from a young woman with Graves' hyperthyroidism.

The chain joins TRBV7-9 to TRBJ1-2; D uncertain. This CDR3 is 15 amino acids long. V lost 2 bases and J lost 5, with 15 bases in between. The germline gives CDR1 SEHNR, CDR2 FQNEAQ (reference sequence). CDR3 in amino acids: CASSLIGSGNYGYTF. The CDR3 DNA follows: TGTGCCAGCAGCTTAATTGGCTCGGGAAATTATGGCTACACCTTC.

In its sample, this clonotype was seen many times. This chain links TRBV28 with TRBJ1-5; tentative D call: TRBD1 (5 bases). This CDR3 is built from 14 residues. CDR1 and CDR2 (germline): MDHEN, SYDVKM. The germline V and J ends were trimmed by 3 bases and 3 bases, with 9 bases remaining between them. CDR3 protein: CASSFGGDNQPQHF. The CDR3 nucleotides are TGTGCCAGCAGTTTTGGAGGGGACAATCAGCCCCAGCATTTT. The full variable domain, rest sourced from reference TRBV28 and TRBJ1-5, is DVKVTQSSRYLVKRTGEKVFLECVQDMDHENMFWYRQDPGLGLRLIYFSYDVKMKEKGDIPEGYSVSREKKERFSLILESASTNQTSMYLCASSFGGDNQPQHFGDGTRLSIL.

A few counts support this clonotype. The chain couples TRBV19 to TRBJ1-1; D is uncertain. The V end lost 4 bases, the J end lost 2 bases, and 14 bases lay between the germline ends. In germline, CDR1 is LNHDA, CDR2 SQIVND (reference sequence). This CDR3 is 15 amino acids long. The CDR3, as DNA: TGTGCCAGTAGTACCCTGTTTTCAGGAAACACTGAAGCTTTCTTT. The encoded protein is CASSTLFSGNTEAFF.

This clonotype was seen repeatedly, ten times or more. The chain carries TRBV12-5 and TRBJ2-3; 13 nucleotides line up with TRBD2. Germline V lookup: CDR1 LGHNT, CDR2 FRNRAP. V was pared by 5 bases and J by 5 bases, with 16 bases of the junction left unmatched. The CDR3 sequence is 19 residues long. CDR3 residues: CASGPTHTGTSGILDTQYF. CDR3 sequence (DNA): TGTGCTAGTGGTCCCACGCACACCGGGACTAGCGGGATACTAGATACGCAGTATTTT.

The sample holds a few counts of this clonotype. The chain is built from TRBV12-3 or TRBV12-4 and TRBJ1-4; D possibly corresponds to TRBD1 (6 bases). Between the trimmed V and J ends, which lost 6 bases and 6 bases, there was a span of 14 bases. The CDR3 spans 14 residues. The CDR3 DNA follows: TGTGCCAGCAGAACACAGGGTGGCCATGAAAAACTGTTTTTT. This sequence encodes CASRTQGGHEKLFF.

The sample holds many counts of this clonotype. The chain employs TRBV6-6 and TRBJ2-7; TRBD1 is a possible D gene (6 bases). The CDR3 is made up of 14 amino acids. V gave up 2 bases and J gave up 7 bases, with 15 bases separating them. Germline loops: CDR1 MNHNY, CDR2 SVGAGI (reference sequence). Written as DNA, the CDR3 is TGTGCCAGCAGTTACACGGACAGATCCTGGGAGCAGTACTTC. Its protein is CASSYTDRSWEQYF.

In its sample, this clonotype was seen many times. This chain uses TRBV11-2 with TRBJ1-2; D gene unclear. In germline, CDR1 is SGHAT, CDR2 FQNNGV. Trimming took off 5 bases at V and 3 bases at J, with 13 bases between the two ends. The CDR3 runs 14 residues. The CDR3 DNA sequence: TGTGCCAGCAGCAGACTGACGGATGACTATGGCTACACCTTC. Protein sequence: CASSRLTDDYGYTF. Complete variable domain (other parts from reference TRBV11-2 and TRBJ1-2): EAGVAQSPRYKIIEKRQSVAFWCNPISGHATLYWYQQILGQGPKLLIQFQNNGVVDDSQLPKDRFSAERLKGVDSTLKIQPAKLEDSAVYLCASSRLTDDYGYTFGSGTRLTVV.

The chain couples TRBV19 to TRBJ1-3, with 7 bases lining up with TRBD1. The ends lost 4 bases at V and 0 bases at J; junction bases unmatched: 6. The CDR3 length is 16 residues. The germline V gene has CDR1 LNHDA and CDR2 SQIVND (reference sequence). The CDR3 nucleotides read TGTGCCAGTAGTACCGGGACAGCAATCTCTGGAAACACCATATATTTT. Translated: CASSTGTAISGNTIYF.

V and J are TRBV12-3 or TRBV12-4 and TRBJ2-4; a possible D gene is TRBD1 (6 bases). This CDR3 contains 11 residues. Trimming removed 5 bases from V and 11 bases from J, with 10 bases in between. CDR3 amino acids: CASSRQAVQYF. For the CDR3, the DNA is TGTGCCAGCAGTCGACAGGCTGTTCAGTACTTC.

The table lists this clonotype with a few counts. As DNA, the CDR3 is TGTGCCAGTAGTATAGTCGCCCTAGCGGGGAAAGAGACCCAGTACTTC. Protein sequence: CASSIVALAGKETQYF. V usage is TRBV19 and J usage is TRBJ2-5, with TRBD2 matching 9 bases. The germline V gene has CDR1 LNHDA and CDR2 SQIVND (reference sequence). V shed 1 base and J 3 bases; nucleotides not matched to a gene: 6. This CDR3 has 16 amino acids.

V is TRBV18 and J is TRBJ2-3, with TRBD1 identical over 7 bases. The germline CDR1 and CDR2 sequences are KGHSH and LQKENI. The V segment lost 3 bases and the J segment 2 bases; nucleotides outside the gene matches: 14. CDR3 length equals 18 residues. CDR3 DNA: TGTGCCAGCTCACCGACGGGACAGCAGAAATTCGTCACAGATACGCAGTATTTT. This sequence encodes CASSPTGQQKFVTDTQYF.

As for this clonotype: A much larger clone lies one base from this, so it may be a read error. The rearrangement uses TRBV6-1 and TRBJ1-1, with D possibly matching TRBD1 (6 bases). Germline values: CDR1 MNHNS, CDR2 SASEGT. The V end was cut by 8 bases, the J end by 5 bases, with 15 bases between. The CDR3 is 13 amino acids. The DNA for the CDR3 is TGTGCCAGCGGGCGGACAGAAAGGACTGAAGCTTTCTTT. Protein product: CASGRTERTEAFF.

This clonotype was seen repeatedly, ten times or more. This chain uses TRBV7-2 with TRBJ1-6; D remains ambiguous. Germline CDR1 SGHTA, CDR2 FQGNSA. The CDR3 is 17 residues long. V shed 1 base and J shed 5 bases, with 15 bases lying between them. CDR3 nucleotides: TGTGCCAGCAGCTTAGAGCCACGAGGGCTTCATAATTCACCCCTCCACTTT. This codes for CASSLEPRGLHNSPLHF.

This clonotype was observed at least ten times. The rearrangement links TRBV20-1 to TRBJ2-3; no clear D. Germline loops: CDR1 DFQATT, CDR2 SNEGSKA (reference sequence). Trimming cost V 7 bases and J 5 bases, with 10 bases left between them. CDR3 length: 11 residues. The CDR3 DNA reads TGCAGTGGTCGGTCGGGAGATACGCAGTATTTT. This sequence encodes CSGRSGDTQYF.

This clonotype has ten or more counts. V usage is TRBV11-1 and J usage is TRBJ2-4, with 11 bases lining up with TRBD1. Germline assignment: CDR1 SGHAT and CDR2 FQDESV (reference sequence). The CDR3 is 16 amino acids. J lost 4 bases, V lost 5 bases, and 7 bases had no gene match. CDR3 amino acids: CASSLGQGALKNIQYF. In nucleotides, the CDR3 is TGTGCCAGCAGCCTTGGACAGGGGGCGTTGAAAAACATTCAGTACTTC.

The gene calls are TRBV9 and TRBJ2-2, with TRBD1 matching 7 bases. The length of the CDR3 is 14 residues. The junction had 10 bases not matched to a gene; V was cut back by 4 bases and J by 10 bases. Germline-derived CDR1 and CDR2 are SGDLS and YYNGEE. The CDR3 sequence: CASSPDRVGVELFF. The DNA of the CDR3 is TGTGCCAGCAGCCCAGACAGGGTTGGAGTGGAGCTGTTTTTT.

On this clonotype: A clone one base away is much larger, so this may be a read error. The V call is TRBV11-3, the J call TRBJ2-5; TRBD1 is a possible D gene (6 bases). The CDR3 spans 14 residues. Germline lookup yields CDR1 SGHNT and CDR2 YENEEA. The CDR3 is CASSSDSTQEAQYF. DNA for the CDR3: TGTGCCAGCAGCTCGGACAGCACCCAAGAGGCCCAGTACTTC.

This clonotype was counted a few times. V and J are TRBV28 and TRBJ2-5; D possibly corresponds to TRBD2 (6 bases). From germline, CDR1 is MDHEN and CDR2 SYDVKM. This CDR3 has 14 residues. Deletions cut 7 bases from V and 2 bases from J, with 14 bases between. DNA of the CDR3: TGTGCCAGCACCCTACTCGGGGGACAAGAGACCCAGTACTTC. Translated, it gives CASTLLGGQETQYF.

In this sample, this clonotype turned up many times. This chain links TRBV2 with TRBJ2-2; 14 bases agree with TRBD2. The CDR3 is 17 residues long. The V gene end was trimmed by 5 bases and the J gene end by 4 bases; junction bases not matched to a gene: 6. Germline V gene lookup returns CDR1 SNHLY and CDR2 FYNNEI. In nucleotides, the CDR3 is TGTGCCAGCAGTCCGACTAGCGGGGGGGCGGGCACCGGGGAGCTGTTTTTT. Residues: CASSPTSGGAGTGELFF.

This clonotype has at least ten counts. This chain joins TRBV28 and TRBJ2-3; 7 bases are a match to TRBD1. The CDR3 loop spans 16 amino acids. Losses at the gene ends were 7 bases for V and 2 bases for J; bases not matched to a gene: 12. Germline loops: CDR1 MDHEN, CDR2 SYDVKM. The DNA for the CDR3 is TGTGCCAGCACCCTCCGCACAGGGGTTCCCACAGATACGCAGTATTTT. Its protein product is CASTLRTGVPTDTQYF.